Below are 19 T cell receptor beta chains sequenced from a single sample in a study of OX40 agonist ivuxolimab in advanced cancers. TCRdb keeps only in-frame clones here, not all; method: immunoSEQ multiplex PCR. The sample gives 90,000 to 100,000 clones, approximately 83% of which show up once; roughly 1.5% is in the top ten. Specimen: CD4+ or CD8+ T cells sorted from blood, collected in a trial of the OX40 agonist ivuxolimab. The receptor source for this set is an adult with an advanced solid tumor such as melanoma, head and neck, liver or kidney cancer.

The CDR3 DNA reads TGTGCCAGCAGTTTCGGCGTAGGAGGTCGAGATACGCAGTATTTT. Its protein product is CASSFGVGGRDTQYF. The V and J genes are TRBV6-9 and TRBJ2-3, with a tentative D call TRBD2 (5 bases). The germline V gene encodes CDR1 MNHGY and CDR2 SVAAGI. CDR3 length equals 15 residues. Trimming left V 4 bases short and J 5 bases short, with 16 bases between.

CDR3 bases: TGTGCCAGCAGCGATTACAGGGTCTTATCCTACGAGCAGTACTTC. It is translated as CASSDYRVLSYEQYF. The genes are TRBV7-2 and TRBJ2-7, with D possibly being TRBD1 (6 bases). V lost 5 bases, J lost 1 base, and 15 bases lay in between. CDR3 length: 15 amino acids. The germline V gene encodes CDR1 SGHTA and CDR2 FQGNSA.

This clone was counted only a few times. The CDR3 coding sequence is TGCAGCGCCACGGGACAGCCGAACACTGAAGCTTTCTTT. This translates into CSATGQPNTEAFF. The chain recombines TRBV29-1 with TRBJ1-1; TRBD1 matches 7 bases. The CDR3 loop spans 13 amino acids. After removal of 7 bases from V and 1 base from J, the junction contained 6 bases not matched to a gene. Germline CDR1 is SQVTM and CDR2 is ANQGSEA.

This chain connects TRBV5-4 to TRBJ2-7; 7 nucleotides line up with TRBD1. The junction had 11 bases not matched to a gene; V was cut back by 2 bases and J by 3 bases. Germline V gene data show CDR1 as SGHNT and CDR2 as YYREEE (reference sequence). This CDR3 has 16 residues. The CDR3: CASSFQVRDRLYEQYF. The CDR3 nucleotides read TGTGCCAGCAGCTTCCAGGTACGGGACAGACTCTACGAGCAGTACTTC.

V is TRBV12-5 and J is TRBJ2-2; D not certain. Germline V CDR1 and CDR2: LGHNT, FRNRAP. V lost 1 base, J lost 6 bases, and 15 bases lay in between. The CDR3 has 16 amino acids. CDR3 amino acids: CASGLGQTKVAGELFF. The CDR3, as DNA: TGTGCTAGTGGTTTGGGACAAACGAAGGTCGCCGGGGAGCTGTTTTTT. The entire variable domain, with the rest obtained from reference TRBV12-5 and TRBJ2-2, is as follows: DARVTQTPRHKVTEMGQEVTMRCQPILGHNTVFWYRQTMMQGLELLAYFRNRAPLDDSGMPKDRFSAEMPDATLATLKIQPSEPRDSAVYFCASGLGQTKVAGELFFGEGSRLTVL.

The rearrangement uses TRBV28 and TRBJ2-7; 9 bases align to TRBD1. J was trimmed by 2 bases and V by 6 bases; bases with no gene match: 8. Germline lookup yields CDR1 MDHEN and CDR2 SYDVKM. This CDR3 region has 15 residues. This CDR3 is CASRLPGQGTYEQYF. CDR3 DNA: TGTGCCAGCAGGCTACCGGGACAGGGTACCTACGAGCAGTACTTC.

The chain is built from TRBV7-9 and TRBJ1-5; D remains ambiguous. This CDR3 comprises 14 residues. In germline, CDR1 is SEHNR, CDR2 FQNEAQ (reference sequence). V lost 3 bases, J lost 5 bases, and 11 bases lay in between. This CDR3 reads CASSLGNRDQPQHF. CDR3 DNA: TGTGCCAGCAGCTTGGGGAACCGGGATCAGCCCCAGCATTTT.

The chain links TRBV6-5 to TRBJ1-2, with TRBD1 as a possible D gene (5 bases). V was pared by 0 bases and J by 7 bases, with 9 bases between. The CDR3 contains 13 residues. Germline assignment: CDR1 MNHEY and CDR2 SVGAGI. Here the CDR3 reads CASSYSEGTGYTF. The DNA for the CDR3 is TGTGCCAGCAGTTACTCTGAGGGGACTGGCTACACCTTC.

CDR3 DNA: TGTGCCTCCCGACTAGCGGGGACGCACACCGGGGAGCTGTTTTTT. This codes for CASRLAGTHTGELFF. The chain has TRBV30 and TRBJ2-2, with TRBD2 matching 11 bases. The V segment lost 7 bases and the J segment 3 bases; nucleotides outside the gene matches: 7. The CDR3 spans 15 residues. The V gene's germline CDR1 is GTSNPN and CDR2 SVGIG (reference sequence).

The chain is built from TRBV18 and TRBJ2-3; TRBD2 aligns across 9 bases. This CDR3 has 15 amino acids. Germline V gene lookup returns CDR1 KGHSH and CDR2 LQKENI. V trimming: 3 bases; J trimming: 6 bases; junction bases outside the gene matches: 7. CDR3 DNA: TGTGCCAGCTCACCGCTAGCGGGACGGGGTGATACGCAGTATTTT. Its protein is CASSPLAGRGDTQYF.

J is TRBJ2-7 and V is TRBV12-2; TRBD1 is the table's D call, not checked against the DNA. TRBV12-2 is described as a pseudogene. This CDR3 contains 12 residues. CDR3 sequence reads: CASSSGDREQYF. The CDR3 DNA reads TGTGCCAGCAGCTCAGGGGACAGGGAGCAGTACTTC.

This chain uses TRBV7-9 with TRBJ1-1; D ambiguous. Germline V CDR1 and CDR2: SEHNR, FQNEAQ (reference sequence). The germline V and J ends were trimmed by 3 bases and 1 base, with 12 bases remaining between them. The CDR3 consists of 15 residues. This CDR3 is CASSFDLIQNTEAFF. CDR3 bases: TGTGCCAGCAGCTTCGATCTGATCCAGAACACTGAAGCTTTCTTT.

The chain couples TRBV19 to TRBJ2-1, with 10 bases aligning to TRBD2. The CDR3 runs to 16 residues. J gave up 8 bases and V 2 bases, and 9 bases lay outside the gene matches. Looked up from germline, CDR1 is LNHDA and CDR2 is SQIVND (reference sequence). As DNA, the CDR3 is TGTGCCAGTAGTATATCCTCAGCGGGAGGGAGCGATGAGCAGTTCTTC. This gives the protein CASSISSAGGSDEQFF.

The rearrangement joins TRBV21-1 to TRBJ2-3. TRBV21-1 is annotated as a pseudogene. CDR3 length: 12 amino acids. The CDR3 is CAARGRIDTQYF. CDR3 sequence (DNA): TGTGCGGCGAGGGGGAGGATAGATACGCAGTATTTT.

The chain uses TRBV28 and TRBJ1-1; D is undetermined. This CDR3 region has 15 residues. The V end was cut by 5 bases, the J end by 4 bases, with 17 bases between. From germline, CDR1 is MDHEN and CDR2 SYDVKM. CDR3: CASSRPWIDSTEAFF. The CDR3 DNA sequence: TGTGCCAGCAGTCGACCCTGGATCGATAGCACTGAAGCTTTCTTT.

The rearrangement links TRBV5-4 to TRBJ2-3; D possibly corresponds to TRBD2 (6 bases). Germline loops: CDR1 SGHNT, CDR2 YYREEE (reference sequence). V was pared by 4 bases and J by 3 bases, with 15 bases between. This CDR3 spans 15 amino acids. The DNA for the CDR3 is TGTGCCAGCAGCCCCTCAAGCGGGCCGACAGATACGCAGTATTTT. Its protein is CASSPSSGPTDTQYF.

This chain uses TRBV7-9 with TRBJ2-5, with D possibly being TRBD2 (6 bases). The J call could be wrong; TRBJ2-7 is a better fit for the DNA end. The V gene's germline CDR1 is SEHNR and CDR2 FQNEAQ (reference sequence). This CDR3 has 16 residues. CDR3 sequence reads: CASSLKAISGSYEQYF. The CDR3 DNA reads TGTGCCAGCAGCTTAAAGGCGATTAGCGGCTCCTACGAGCAGTACTTC.

The CDR3 here is CASSRTGGAVREQYF. DNA of the CDR3: TGTGCCAGCAGCCGAACAGGGGGCGCGGTGCGCGAGCAGTACTTC. The chain couples TRBV28 to TRBJ2-7; 9 nucleotides match TRBD1. The germline V gene encodes CDR1 MDHEN and CDR2 SYDVKM. This CDR3 spans 15 amino acids. Germline trimming cut 6 bases from V and 6 bases from J; bases unmatched to any gene: 12. Based on the CDR3 plus reference TRBV28 and TRBJ2-7, the full variable domain is DVKVTQSSRYLVKRTGEKVFLECVQDMDHENMFWYRQDPGLGLRLIYFSYDVKMKEKGDIPEGYSVSREKKERFSLILESASTNQTSMYLCASSRTGGAVREQYFGPGTRLTVT.

This clone appeared a single time. The rearrangement links TRBV2 to TRBJ2-6; D perhaps matches TRBD2 (5 bases). The CDR3 is 14 amino acids. Trimming shortened V by 8 bases and J by 4 bases, and 12 bases separated the two germline ends. Per germline, CDR1 SNHLY and CDR2 FYNNEI. For the CDR3, the DNA is TGTGCCAGCGGGTCCGGGAACGGGGCCAACGTCCTGACTTTC. Protein sequence: CASGSGNGANVLTF.